A selection of T cell receptor beta chains follows, all from one sample in a study of cytomegalovirus exposure and HLA in healthy donors. This table comes from immunoSEQ multiplex PCR, and its TCRdb copy is limited to in-frame clones, with some not included. The table has under 200,000 clones, approximately 82% seen once. Sequencing was performed on PBMCs. These TCRs come from a man in his forties in good health and CMV-seropositive. CDR3s include the opening cysteine and the closing phenylalanine or tryptophan. A D gene is named only where the DNA matches it firmly. Clone size, where shown, is once, few, many, or a class for clones that have expanded.

clone_size: -
d_call: -
v_call: TRBV7-9
j_call: TRBJ2-3
cdr3_nt: TGTTCCAGCAGCGGTCGAAACTCCAAAGATACGCAGTATTTT
cdr3_aa: CSSSGRNSKDTQYF

clone_size: -
d_call: -
v_call: TRBV6-5
j_call: TRBJ2-7
cdr3_nt: TGTGCCAGCAGTTACTCGCTAGCGTCCTACGAGCAGTACTTC
cdr3_aa: CASSYSLASYEQYF

clone_size: -
d_call: TRBD2
v_call: TRBV5-4
j_call: TRBJ2-5
cdr3_nt: TGTGCCAGCAGAACCTACCTAGCCTCCGGGAGGGACCAAGAGACCCAGTACTTC
cdr3_aa: CASRTYLASGRDQETQYF

clone_size: -
d_call: -
v_call: TRBV19
j_call: TRBJ2-1
cdr3_nt: TGTGCCAGTAGTATAGGTGGGGCGAATGAGCAGTTCTTC
cdr3_aa: CASSIGGANEQFF

clone_size: -
d_call: TRBD1
v_call: TRBV27
j_call: TRBJ2-7
cdr3_nt: TGTGCCAGCAGTCCAGGGGGACAGGATCCGAACGAGCAGTACTTC
cdr3_aa: CASSPGGQDPNEQYF

clone_size: once
d_call: -
v_call: TRBV12-5
j_call: TRBJ1-5
cdr3_nt: TGTACACACCTCGGGAGGTCAGACCCTTATAGCAATCAGCCCCAGCATTTT
cdr3_aa: CTHLGRSDPYSNQPQHF

clone_size: -
d_call: -
v_call: TRBV6-1
j_call: TRBJ2-7
cdr3_nt: TGTGCCATCGGGAGCTCCTACGAGCAGTACTTC
cdr3_aa: CAIGSSYEQYF

clone_size: -
d_call: TRBD2
v_call: TRBV5-1
j_call: TRBJ2-5
cdr3_nt: TGCGCCAGCAGCCCCGGACTAGCGGGAGGGCTAGAGACCCAGTACTTC
cdr3_aa: CASSPGLAGGLETQYF

clone_size: once
d_call: TRBD2
v_call: TRBV27
j_call: TRBJ2-7
cdr3_nt: TGTGCCACCAAAACACTAGCGGGGGCTGTCTACGAGCAGTACTTC
cdr3_aa: CATKTLAGAVYEQYF

clone_size: -
d_call: TRBD2
v_call: TRBV2
j_call: TRBJ2-7
cdr3_nt: TGTGCCAGCAGTGAGGCTAGCGGGACCCTCGAGCAGTACTTC
cdr3_aa: CASSEASGTLEQYF

clone_size: once
d_call: -
v_call: TRBV2
j_call: TRBJ2-7
cdr3_nt: TGTGCCAGCAGCCACTACGAGCAGTACTTC
cdr3_aa: CASSHYEQYF

clone_size: -
d_call: TRBD2
v_call: TRBV6-5
j_call: TRBJ2-1
cdr3_nt: TGTGCCAGCAGTTACGGACTAGACAATGAGCAGTTCTTC
cdr3_aa: CASSYGLDNEQFF

clone_size: -
d_call: -
v_call: TRBV5-4
j_call: TRBJ1-2
cdr3_nt: TGTGCCAGCAGCAACCCCGGGGGGGGCTATGGCTACACCTTC
cdr3_aa: CASSNPGGGYGYTF

clone_size: -
d_call: -
v_call: TRBV7-3
j_call: TRBJ2-7
cdr3_nt: TGTGCCAGCAGCCTCGAGGGCCAATACGAGCAGTACTTC
cdr3_aa: CASSLEGQYEQYF

clone_size: -
d_call: -
v_call: TRBV6-1
j_call: TRBJ1-1
cdr3_nt: TGTGCCAGCAGTGAGATAGGGAGGCACACTGAAGCTTTCTTT
cdr3_aa: CASSEIGRHTEAFF

clone_size: -
d_call: TRBD1
v_call: TRBV5-1
j_call: TRBJ2-1
cdr3_nt: TGCGCCAGCAGCTCGCTCAGGGACAGGGGGCGCGATGAGCAGTTCTTC
cdr3_aa: CASSSLRDRGRDEQFF

clone_size: -
d_call: -
v_call: TRBV18
j_call: TRBJ1-1
cdr3_nt: TGTGCCAGCTCACCAGGTAAAGCGTCTGCTTTCTTT
cdr3_aa: CASSPGKASAFF

clone_size: once
d_call: -
v_call: TRBV7-6
j_call: TRBJ2-7
cdr3_nt: TGTGCCAGCAGCTTAGGCGGAGGGTACGAGCAGTACTTC
cdr3_aa: CASSLGGGYEQYF

clone_size: -
d_call: -
v_call: TRBV14
j_call: TRBJ1-1
cdr3_nt: TGTGCCAGCAGGGGTCCAGGGATGGGCACTGAAGCTTTCTTT
cdr3_aa: CASRGPGMGTEAFF

clone_size: -
d_call: -
v_call: TRBV6-5
j_call: TRBJ2-5
cdr3_nt: TGTGCCAGCTGGACAGTTCGGGAGACCCAGTACTTC
cdr3_aa: CASWTVRETQYF

clone_size: -
d_call: TRBD2
v_call: TRBV6-5
j_call: TRBJ2-1
cdr3_nt: TGTGCCAGCACCCAAGGAGCGGGAGGTGGCAATGAGCAGTTCTTC
cdr3_aa: CASTQGAGGGNEQFF

clone_size: -
d_call: TRBD2
v_call: TRBV14
j_call: TRBJ2-3
cdr3_nt: TGTGCCAGCAGCCCCCAAGCTGGACTAGAGAGCAACACAGATACGCAGTATTTT
cdr3_aa: CASSPQAGLESNTDTQYF

clone_size: -
d_call: -
v_call: TRBV28
j_call: TRBJ1-1
cdr3_nt: TGTGCCAGCAGACCCTTAGGTGGGGGGGCTGAAGCTTTCTTT
cdr3_aa: CASRPLGGGAEAFF

clone_size: -
d_call: TRBD2
v_call: TRBV2
j_call: TRBJ2-1
cdr3_nt: TGTGCCAGCAGTGTGGGACTAGCAAACTACAATGAGCAGTTCTTC
cdr3_aa: CASSVGLANYNEQFF

clone_size: -
d_call: -
v_call: TRBV28
j_call: TRBJ2-3
cdr3_nt: TGTGCCAGCCATCTAGGGCTAGGGGACTCAGATACGCAGTATTTT
cdr3_aa: CASHLGLGDSDTQYF

clone_size: -
d_call: TRBD1
v_call: TRBV5-1
j_call: TRBJ1-1
cdr3_nt: TGCGCCAGCAGCCTGCTGCGAGGGGGCGAAACTGAAGCTTTCTTT
cdr3_aa: CASSLLRGGETEAFF

clone_size: -
d_call: -
v_call: TRBV28
j_call: TRBJ2-1
cdr3_nt: TGTGCCAGCAGCCGGGACTCCCTTGCGGTTGATGAGCAGTTCTTC
cdr3_aa: CASSRDSLAVDEQFF

clone_size: -
d_call: TRBD2
v_call: TRBV28
j_call: TRBJ2-2
cdr3_nt: TGTGCCAGCAGTTCCCCCTCAGCGGGAGAAGTCGGGGAGCTGTTTTTT
cdr3_aa: CASSSPSAGEVGELFF

clone_size: -
d_call: -
v_call: TRBV18
j_call: TRBJ2-2
cdr3_nt: TGTGCCAGCCCCTCGGGAGTAGCGGAAACCGGGGAGCTGTTTTTT
cdr3_aa: CASPSGVAETGELFF

clone_size: -
d_call: -
v_call: TRBV7-9
j_call: TRBJ2-5
cdr3_nt: TGTGCCAGCAGCCCTACTATTTACTCGGAGACCCAGTACTTC
cdr3_aa: CASSPTIYSETQYF

clone_size: -
d_call: TRBD1
v_call: TRBV4-2
j_call: TRBJ2-3
cdr3_nt: TGTGCCAGCAGCCAAGACTCGTCAGGGGGCTTAAGCACAGATACGCAGTATTTT
cdr3_aa: CASSQDSSGGLSTDTQYF

clone_size: -
d_call: -
v_call: TRBV19
j_call: TRBJ1-1
cdr3_nt: TGTGCCAGTAGTATAGCAACAGGGACGAACACTGAAGCTTTCTTT
cdr3_aa: CASSIATGTNTEAFF

clone_size: -
d_call: TRBD1
v_call: TRBV28
j_call: TRBJ1-5
cdr3_nt: TGTGCCAGCAGTTTAGACAGGGCGGGCAATCAGCCCCAGCATTTT
cdr3_aa: CASSLDRAGNQPQHF

clone_size: -
d_call: -
v_call: TRBV27
j_call: TRBJ2-3
cdr3_nt: TGTGCCAGCAGTTTAATCCGTACAGATACGCAGTATTTT
cdr3_aa: CASSLIRTDTQYF

clone_size: -
d_call: TRBD1
v_call: TRBV7-9
j_call: TRBJ2-7
cdr3_nt: TGTGCCAGCAGCTTACGGGACAGTGTCCCCTACGAGCAGTACTTC
cdr3_aa: CASSLRDSVPYEQYF

clone_size: once
d_call: -
v_call: TRBV28
j_call: TRBJ2-5
cdr3_nt: TGTGCCAGCAGCATTCAGGGTTGGGAGACCCAGTACTTC
cdr3_aa: CASSIQGWETQYF

clone_size: -
d_call: TRBD1
v_call: TRBV11-2
j_call: TRBJ1-2
cdr3_nt: TGTGCCAGCAGCTTAGATACAGGGGGCTTGTATGGCTACACCTTC
cdr3_aa: CASSLDTGGLYGYTF

clone_size: few
d_call: -
v_call: TRBV5-4
j_call: TRBJ1-4
cdr3_nt: TGTGCCAGCAGCCCTGGACAGAGGAATGGTAATGAAAAACTGTTTTTT
cdr3_aa: CASSPGQRNGNEKLFF

clone_size: once
d_call: -
v_call: TRBV30
j_call: TRBJ2-1
cdr3_nt: TGTGCCTGGAGTGTACCGGGGAAGACGGTGCTCAATGAGCAGTTCTTC
cdr3_aa: CAWSVPGKTVLNEQFF

clone_size: -
d_call: TRBD2
v_call: TRBV2
j_call: TRBJ2-3
cdr3_nt: TGTGCCAGCGGACTAGCGGGAGACACAGATACGCAGTATTTT
cdr3_aa: CASGLAGDTDTQYF

clone_size: -
d_call: TRBD2
v_call: TRBV19
j_call: TRBJ2-1
cdr3_nt: TGTGCCAGTAGCCCCCTAGTCGAAAGCGGGAGCCTCTACAATGAGCAGTTCTTC
cdr3_aa: CASSPLVESGSLYNEQFF

clone_size: -
d_call: TRBD2
v_call: TRBV7-2
j_call: TRBJ2-1
cdr3_nt: TGTGCCAGCAGCTTATCCCCCCCAGCGGGAGGAGCCTACAATGAGCAGTTCTTC
cdr3_aa: CASSLSPPAGGAYNEQFF

clone_size: once
d_call: -
v_call: TRBV9
j_call: TRBJ2-3
cdr3_nt: TGTGCCAGCGCGCGATACGGGATCACAGATACGCAGTATTTT
cdr3_aa: CASARYGITDTQYF

clone_size: -
d_call: -
v_call: TRBV28
j_call: TRBJ1-2
cdr3_nt: TGTGCCAGCAGTTCCATCCTAGACAGGAGCCATACTTATGGCTACACCTTC
cdr3_aa: CASSSILDRSHTYGYTF

clone_size: once
d_call: -
v_call: TRBV19
j_call: TRBJ2-1
cdr3_nt: TGTGCCAGTAGTGATGTTGAGGGGGATGAGCAGTTCTTC
cdr3_aa: CASSDVEGDEQFF

clone_size: -
d_call: TRBD2
v_call: TRBV9
j_call: TRBJ2-2
cdr3_nt: TGTGCCAGCAGCGTGTTAGCGGGGAGCACCGGGGAGCTGTTTTTT
cdr3_aa: CASSVLAGSTGELFF

clone_size: -
d_call: -
v_call: TRBV7-8
j_call: TRBJ2-5
cdr3_nt: TGTGCCAGCAGCTTAGATTGGCGGGGCACCCAAGAGACCCAGTACTTC
cdr3_aa: CASSLDWRGTQETQYF